Following are 12 T cell receptor beta chains from one sample sequenced in a study of regulatory T cells in long-lasting Graves disease. Sequencing libraries for TCR beta were prepared with iRepertoire HTBI primers and Arm-PCR of CDR3 regions. TCRdb independently ran MiXCR on the multiplex PCR reads; one entry per CDR3 protein. The sample carries 420,000 or so distinct CDR3 sequences, around 20% recorded once. Regarding time point: persistent/refractory GD, antithyroid drugs over 5 years with positive TRAb. Extracted RNA from PBMCs served as the source of the TCR library. The material sequenced was peripheral blood mononuclear cells (PBMCs), taken when the disease was refractory, from a patient treated with antithyroid drugs. These TCRs come from a female donor with Graves disease.

This clonotype was counted only a few times. The chain's CDR3 is CASSLVARSPLETQYF. The DNA for the CDR3 is TGTGCCAGCAGTTTGGTAGCCCGGTCCCCCCTGGAGACCCAGTACTTC. The V and J genes are TRBV28 and TRBJ2-5; D uncertain. From germline, CDR1 is MDHEN and CDR2 SYDVKM. This CDR3 has 16 residues. V was shortened by 3 bases and J by 5 bases, with 19 bases between the two germline ends.

This clonotype was seen only a few times. The CDR3 bases are TGCAGTGCTAGAGAAGCTAGCGGGGTCTCCTACGAGCAGTACTTC. This codes for CSAREASGVSYEQYF. The chain recombines TRBV20-1 with TRBJ2-7; the match to TRBD2 covers 9 bases. The junction had 3 bases not matched to a gene; V was cut back by 0 bases and J by 0 bases. Germline CDR1 reads DFQATT; CDR2 reads SNEGSKA (reference sequence). The CDR3 contains 15 residues.

This clonotype was seen more than once but under ten times. The chain employs TRBV12-3 or TRBV12-4 and TRBJ2-5, with D tentatively TRBD1 (6 bases). Between the trimmed V and J ends, which lost 2 bases and 2 bases, there was a span of 18 bases. This CDR3 is built from 17 residues. The CDR3 sequence: CASSLSSGQGIQETQYF. CDR3 nucleotide sequence: TGTGCCAGCAGTTTAAGTTCCGGGCAGGGGATTCAAGAGACCCAGTACTTC.

This clonotype was counted at least ten times. The chain has TRBV2 and TRBJ1-5; possible D gene TRBD1, 6 bases. The CDR3 consists of 13 residues. V was trimmed by 6 bases and J by 4 bases, leaving 10 bases between them. Germline assignment: CDR1 SNHLY and CDR2 FYNNEI. The CDR3 loop is CASSPTGNQPQHF. The DNA for the CDR3 is TGTGCCAGCAGCCCAACAGGGAATCAGCCCCAGCATTTT. The full variable domain, rest sourced from reference TRBV2 and TRBJ1-5, is EPEVTQTPSHQVTQMGQEVILRCVPISNHLYFYWYRQILGQKVEFLVSFYNNEISEKSEIFDDQFSVERPDGSNFTLKIRSTKLEDSAMYFCASSPTGNQPQHFGDGTRLSIL.

CDR3 in DNA: TGCAGTGCTAGGACCGGGAGCCCCTCCTACGAGCAGTACTTC. Translation gives CSARTGSPSYEQYF. The gene calls are TRBV20-1 and TRBJ2-7, with D perhaps matching TRBD2 (6 bases). V was clipped by 3 bases and J by 0 bases, with 12 bases between them. The CDR3 runs 14 residues. Germline V gene lookup returns CDR1 DFQATT and CDR2 SNEGSKA (reference sequence).

The chain has TRBV29-1 and TRBJ1-4, with 7 bases aligning to TRBD1. The CDR3 length is 14 residues. V lost 5 bases and J lost 7; bases outside the gene matches: 10. Germline CDR1 and CDR2: SQVTM and ANQGSEA. Here the CDR3 DNA reads TGCAGCGTTAGGGGAGCAGGGGGTGCTGAAAAACTGTTTTTT. It specifies CSVRGAGGAEKLFF.

This clonotype has just a few counts. J is TRBJ1-5 and V is TRBV11-2, with no clear D. The CDR3 runs to 16 residues. Germline CDR1 and CDR2: SGHAT and FQNNGV. Trimming left V 0 bases short and J 2 bases short, with 11 bases between. The CDR3 DNA is TGTGCCAGCAGCTTAGATGGGGTAATGGGCAATCAGCCCCAGCATTTT. Amino acids: CASSLDGVMGNQPQHF.

This clonotype was seen repeatedly, ten times or more. The CDR3 DNA reads as TGTGCCAGCAGATATGGCGGGAGCTACGAGCAGTACTTC. Protein sequence: CASRYGGSYEQYF. The J gene is TRBJ2-7, the V gene TRBV28; 7 bases map to TRBD2. This CDR3 has 13 amino acids. From germline, CDR1 is MDHEN and CDR2 SYDVKM. The V segment lost 6 bases and the J segment 3 bases; nucleotides outside the gene matches: 5.

This clonotype has a handful of counts. The rearrangement uses TRBV20-1 and TRBJ1-1; D is unresolved. There are 14 residues in the CDR3. V shed 0 bases and J shed 1 base, with 9 bases lying between them. CDR1 DFQATT and CDR2 SNEGSKA come from the germline V gene (reference sequence). The CDR3 DNA reads TGCAGTGCTAGAGATATGGTCAGGAACACTGAAGCTTTCTTT. It is translated as CSARDMVRNTEAFF.

This rearrangement joins TRBV5-1 to TRBJ1-1; maybe TRBD1 (6 bases). The CDR3 extends over 15 amino acids. The V end lost 2 bases, the J end lost 1 base, and 12 bases lay between the germline ends. Germline lookup yields CDR1 SGHRS and CDR2 YFSETQ. The CDR3 is CASSFDRPTNTEAFF. CDR3 coding DNA: TGCGCCAGCAGCTTTGACAGGCCAACGAACACTGAAGCTTTCTTT.

This clonotype has a count of ten or more. V usage is TRBV28 and J usage is TRBJ1-2; D not certain. Germline V gene sequence: CDR1 MDHEN, CDR2 SYDVKM. CDR3 size: 11 residues. The V gene lost 2 bases and the J gene lost 8 bases, with 6 bases spanning the gap. Here the CDR3 DNA reads TGTGCCAGCAGTTTAAGGAAGGGCTACACCTTC. Translation: CASSLRKGYTF.

In the case of this clonotype: Just one base apart from a much larger clone, this may be a read error. This chain connects TRBV5-8 to TRBJ1-1, with D tentatively TRBD1 (6 bases). Germline CDR1 SGHTS, CDR2 YDEGEE. This CDR3 is 15 amino acids long. CDR3 bases: TGTGCCTGCAGCTTTAAGGGACACCTGAACACTGAAGCTTTCTTT. Amino acids: CACSFKGHLNTEAFF.